Below, one TCR beta chain is given with its context. What it recognizes is unknown. CDR1 is MNHNS, CDR2 SASEGT, per germline. The CDR3 is 14 residues long. These data are taken from a study of blood T cells in healthy people across ages. Study as a whole: Template switching recovered approximately one barcoded beta molecule for every two T cells.

Findings and caveats of the study: From one million sequenced T cells, diversity estimates were lower bounds.

Per individual sample, total RNA of at least 5 micrograms was extracted. PCR was performed a second time for about 7 to 11 cycles using a sample-barcoded 5' primer and a J-beta primer mix. TCRdb passed the 5' RACE reads through MiXCR, listing each CDR3 protein once. The table lists roughly 800,000 distinct CDR3 sequences, 58% of them singletons. The sequenced material came from blood. This sequence joins TRBV6-1 and TRBJ1-2; maybe TRBD1 (6 bases). The receptor was isolated from a young man in good health. The CDR3 is CATGQPATLYGYTF. DNA for the CDR3: TGTGCGACCGGACAGCCAGCAACGCTCTATGGCTACACCTTC.